One sample yielded the 21 T cell receptor beta chains listed below, sequenced in a study of metastatic and nonmetastatic thyroid tumors. Using MiXCR, TCRdb re-called clones from the PCR reads. Found here are roughly 30,000 clones, 25% to 35% of them singletons; the top ten hold 32%. Treatment of any kind had been given to no patient before thyroid surgery. The specimen sequenced was blood. These receptors were obtained from a female donor with papillary thyroid cancer or a benign thyroid nodule (not recorded which). Some clones in this sample may be carry-over from other donors' samples.

The chain uses TRBV7-2 and TRBJ2-7; 8 bases line up with TRBD1. The J segment lost 13 bases and the V segment lost 1 base, leaving 15 bases of the junction unmatched. Germline assignment: CDR1 SGHTA and CDR2 FQGNSA. This CDR3 contains 15 residues. CDR3 residues: CASSLGGTGGNEPYF. CDR3 in DNA: TGTGCCAGCAGCTTAGGTGGGACAGGTGGTAACGAGCCTTACTTC.

Turning to this clone: Likely a read error: the CDR3 ends without its conserved phenylalanine or tryptophan. Because the CDR3's place on the DNA is in doubt, the DNA is left out and the CDR3 is given as listed by TCRdb. The chain has TRBV15 and TRBJ1-1. Counting both end residues, the CDR3 totals 14 amino acids. The germline gives CDR1 LNHNV, CDR2 YYDKDF (reference sequence). The CDR3 here is CATSRDSAVTEPFY.

This clone was seen many times. The chain employs TRBV6-1 and TRBJ2-1, with 10 bases identical to TRBD1. The CDR3 consists of 13 residues. Germline V lookup: CDR1 MNHNS, CDR2 SASEGT. The J segment lost 6 bases and the V segment lost 10 bases, leaving 6 bases of the junction unmatched. The CDR3 nucleotides are TGTGCCACCAGGCGGACAGGGGGCAATGAGCAGTTCTTC. Amino acid sequence: CATRRTGGNEQFF.

This clone came up once. The chain has TRBV20-1 and TRBJ1-6; D is perhaps TRBD1 (5 bases). CDR3 length: 14 amino acids. V was trimmed by 6 bases and J by 3 bases, leaving 12 bases between them. Germline CDR1 is DFQATT and CDR2 is SNEGSKA (reference sequence). This CDR3 reads CSAEDTSYNSPLHF. Written as DNA, the CDR3 is TGCAGTGCGGAGGACACTAGCTATAATTCACCCCTCCACTTT.

About this clone: Compared with germline, one end of the junction differs, possibly owing to a read error. This specimen includes other DNA sequences encoding the same CDR3. This sequence joins TRBV20-1 and TRBJ2-2, with TRBD1 identical over 9 bases. CDR3 size: 14 residues. Germline V gene sequence: CDR1 DFQATT, CDR2 SNEGSKA (reference sequence). The CDR3: CSARGTGDTGELFF. In nucleotides, the CDR3 is TGCAGTGCTAGAGGGACAGGGGACACCGGGGAGTTGTTTTTT.

This sequence joins TRBV27 and TRBJ2-1, with TRBD2 as a possible D gene (6 bases). This CDR3 has 16 amino acids. Trimming removed 4 bases at V and 8 bases at J, with 21 bases between. Germline V gene data show CDR1 as MNHEY and CDR2 as SMNVEV (reference sequence). CDR3 amino acids: CASSYGLSGPGDEQFF. The CDR3 DNA reads TGTGCCAGCAGTTACGGACTATCGGGGCCCGGTGATGAGCAGTTCTTC.

This clone was counted ten times or more. V usage is TRBV27 and J usage is TRBJ2-7, with D possibly being TRBD2 (6 bases). The CDR3 runs to 13 residues. Trimming took off 0 bases at V and 7 bases at J, with 10 bases between the two ends. Per germline, CDR1 MNHEY and CDR2 SMNVEV (reference sequence). In DNA form, the CDR3 reads TGTGCCAGCAGTTTATCGCGGGGTCTTGAGCAGTACTTC. Its protein product is CASSLSRGLEQYF.

This clone was detected ten times or more. The V call is TRBV2, the J call TRBJ1-4; possible D gene TRBD1, 6 bases. Germline V gives CDR1 SNHLY, CDR2 FYNNEI. CDR3 length equals 15 residues. V was trimmed by 4 bases and J by 5 bases, leaving 14 bases between them. CDR3 DNA sequence: TGTGCCAGCAGTGGCCGCGGGACACCCAATGAAAAACTGTTTTTT. It specifies CASSGRGTPNEKLFF.

The chain is built from TRBV11-2 and TRBJ2-7; TRBD2 matches 10 bases. Losses at the gene ends were 5 bases for V and 7 bases for J; bases not matched to a gene: 11. The germline gives CDR1 SGHAT, CDR2 FQNNGV. The CDR3 extends over 15 amino acids. This chain's CDR3 is CASSHSAGGPVEQYF. The DNA for the CDR3 is TGTGCCAGCAGCCACTCAGCGGGAGGGCCGGTAGAGCAGTACTTC.

The V call is TRBV19, the J call TRBJ1-2; tentative D call: TRBD1 (5 bases). The germline V gene has CDR1 LNHDA and CDR2 SQIVND (reference sequence). Trimming cost V 4 bases and J 4 bases, with 13 bases left between them. The CDR3 length is 14 residues. CDR3 loop: CASSNQGFLYGYTF. Written as DNA, the CDR3 is TGTGCCAGTAGTAATCAGGGTTTCCTCTATGGCTACACCTTC.

In this sample, this clone turned up many times. This rearrangement joins TRBV19 to TRBJ1-4; D unclear. The germline V gene has CDR1 LNHDA and CDR2 SQIVND (reference sequence). The V end lost 3 bases, the J end lost 8 bases, and 10 bases lay between the germline ends. This CDR3 contains 13 residues. DNA for the CDR3: TGTGCCAGTAGTATTGATTGGGGAGAAAAACTGTTTTTT. As protein: CASSIDWGEKLFF.

This clone has a count of ten or more. V and J are TRBV18 and TRBJ1-1, with D perhaps TRBD1 (6 bases). Per the germline V gene, CDR1 is KGHSH and CDR2 is LQKENI. V lost 2 bases and J lost 9, with 13 bases in between. There are 13 residues in the CDR3. CDR3 loop: CASSPYRTVQAFF. The CDR3 region has the DNA TGTGCCAGCTCACCATATAGGACAGTTCAAGCTTTCTTT. The complete variable domain, with remaining parts taken from reference TRBV18 and TRBJ1-1, reads NAGVMQNPRHLVRRRGQEARLRCSPMKGHSHVYWYRQLPEEGLKFMVYLQKENIIDESGMPKERFSAEFPKEGPSILRIQQVVRGDSAAYFCASSPYRTVQAFFGQGTRLTVV.

This clone was seen many times. In DNA form, the CDR3 reads TGTGCCAGCAGGACAGGGGCGGTTGGCGAGCAGTACTTC. Protein: CASRTGAVGEQYF. The J gene is TRBJ2-7, the V gene TRBV27; 8 bases line up with TRBD1. The ends lost 6 bases at V and 6 bases at J; junction bases unmatched: 7. The CDR3 runs 13 residues. Germline values: CDR1 MNHEY, CDR2 SMNVEV (reference sequence).

This clone was seen repeatedly, ten times or more. Other DNA sequences in the same sample also yield this CDR3. The chain links TRBV6-1 to TRBJ2-7; the match to TRBD2 covers 7 bases. V lost 3 bases and J lost 2; bases outside the gene matches: 1. The CDR3 has 13 residues. Germline assignment: CDR1 MNHNS and CDR2 SASEGT. The CDR3, as DNA: TGTGCCAGCAGTGAGGGGGGGGCCTACGAGCAGTACTTC. Translated: CASSEGGAYEQYF.

This clone has a handful of counts. The chain carries TRBV6-2 or TRBV6-3 and TRBJ2-7; no clear D gene. CDR3 length equals 13 residues. CDR1 is MNHEY, CDR2 SVGEGT, per germline. V shed 0 bases and J shed 5 bases, with 8 bases lying between them. The CDR3 here is CASSYSARDEQYF. The CDR3 DNA reads TGTGCCAGCAGTTACTCTGCGCGCGACGAGCAGTACTTC.

Ten or more counts support this clone. The J gene is TRBJ1-1, the V gene TRBV27; TRBD1 matches at 12 bases. CDR3 length equals 15 residues. The germline CDR1 and CDR2 sequences are MNHEY and SMNVEV (reference sequence). The J segment lost 4 bases and the V segment lost 5 bases, leaving 5 bases of the junction unmatched. CDR3 sequence (DNA): TGTGCCAGCAGTATAGGGACAGGGGGCACCACTGAAGCTTTCTTT. It is translated as CASSIGTGGTTEAFF.

The table lists this clone with many counts. The chain uses TRBV20-1 and TRBJ1-4; D unclear. Germline loops: CDR1 DFQATT, CDR2 SNEGSKA (reference sequence). V gave up 0 bases and J gave up 7 bases, with 12 bases separating them. This CDR3 comprises 14 residues. The CDR3: CSARDLGLGEKLFF. As DNA, the CDR3 is TGCAGTGCTAGAGATTTAGGACTCGGTGAAAAACTGTTTTTT.

This clone has ten or more counts. This chain links TRBV28 with TRBJ1-2; TRBD1 is a possible D gene (6 bases). The CDR3 contains 12 residues. CDR1 MDHEN and CDR2 SYDVKM come from the germline V gene. The germline V and J ends were trimmed by 5 bases and 5 bases, with 9 bases remaining between them. As DNA, the CDR3 is TGTGCCAGCAGTAAGACAGGATATGGCTACACCTTC. This translates into CASSKTGYGYTF.

At least ten counts were recorded for this clone. The junction shows a germline mismatch at one end, possibly a read error. This chain links TRBV20-1 with TRBJ2-5; TRBD1 aligns across 10 bases. CDR3 length: 14 amino acids. Germline V lookup: CDR1 DFQATT, CDR2 SNEGSKA (reference sequence). CDR3 coding DNA: TGCAGTGTTAGACAGGGGGCGGAAGGGGTGACCCAGTACTTC. The encoded protein is CSVRQGAEGVTQYF.

This clone has ten or more counts. The V and J genes are TRBV11-1 and TRBJ2-3, with D maybe TRBD2 (6 bases). Trimming stripped 1 base from V and 2 bases from J, with 10 bases between. The germline CDR1 and CDR2 sequences are SGHAT and FQDESV (reference sequence). This CDR3 has 15 amino acids. The CDR3 bases are TGTGCCAGCAGCTTAGACGGGAGCTACACAGATACGCAGTATTTT. It yields the protein CASSLDGSYTDTQYF.

As to this clone: Being one base from a much bigger clone, this may be a read error. The V gene is TRBV28, the J gene TRBJ2-7; the match to TRBD1 covers 9 bases. The V and J ends lost 3 bases and 5 bases, in that order; junction bases with no gene match: 5. Germline CDR1 and CDR2: MDHEN and SYDVKM. The CDR3 is 14 amino acids. CDR3 loop: CASSFGQGRDEQYF. The CDR3 DNA reads as TGTGCCAGCAGTTTCGGACAGGGGAGGGACGAGCAGTACTTC.